This passage covers 9 T cell receptor beta chains from one sample sequenced in a study of glioma-infiltrating T cells. Amplification of TCR alpha and beta CDR3 regions from RNA used iRepertoire nested multiplex PCR. In TCRdb, the multiplex PCR reads were re-called with MiXCR into one record per CDR3 protein. Of some 85,000 distinct CDR3 sequences in the sample, about 25% are singletons; the top ten hold under 8.5%. Sequenced sample: glioma tissue, nonneoplastic brain tissue, or PBMCs (not recorded which). The source is a human donor with low-grade glioma or glioblastoma, undergoing nonglioma brain surgery, or in good health (not recorded which).

The chain joins TRBV12-3 or TRBV12-4 to TRBJ1-5; D is unclear. The CDR3 covers 13 residues. The V and J ends lost 6 bases and 3 bases respectively, with 9 bases between them. DNA of the CDR3: TGTGCCAGCAGCCGTCTAGCCAATCAGCCCCAGCATTTT. This gives the protein CASSRLANQPQHF.

The sample holds many counts of this clonotype. This rearrangement joins TRBV20-1 to TRBJ2-7, with 8 bases lining up with TRBD1. The germline CDR1 and CDR2 sequences are DFQATT and SNEGSKA (reference sequence). The CDR3 is 15 amino acids. With 3 bases clipped from V and 9 bases from J, the junction kept 16 bases outside the gene matches. CDR3 in amino acids: CSASPQGVLTGLQYF. CDR3 sequence (DNA): TGCAGTGCTAGCCCACAGGGGGTCCTCACGGGGTTGCAGTACTTC.

This clonotype has ten or more counts. The chain is built from TRBV29-1 and TRBJ1-1, with 7 bases aligning to TRBD1. The CDR3 consists of 12 residues. CDR1 is SQVTM, CDR2 ANQGSEA, per germline. After removal of 4 bases from V and 1 base from J, the junction contained 0 bases not matched to a gene. The CDR3 DNA follows: TGCAGCGTTGGACAGGGGAACACTGAAGCTTTCTTT. Translation gives CSVGQGNTEAFF.

The chain is built from TRBV2 and TRBJ2-5; 8 bases map to TRBD2. CDR3 size: 16 residues. CDR1 is SNHLY, CDR2 FYNNEI, per germline. The V gene end was trimmed by 4 bases and the J gene end by 1 base; junction bases not matched to a gene: 8. CDR3 protein: CASSGPAGAPQETQYF. CDR3 bases: TGTGCCAGCAGTGGTCCAGCGGGGGCACCCCAAGAGACCCAGTACTTC.

This clonotype was observed at least ten times. V gene TRBV20-1 combines with J gene TRBJ2-5; maybe TRBD1 (5 bases). V was cut by 1 base and J by 5 bases, with 14 bases left in between. CDR1 and CDR2 (germline): DFQATT, SNEGSKA (reference sequence). This CDR3 region has 14 residues. CDR3 sequence (DNA): TGCAGTGCTAGAGTGGACACAGCCTCCGAGACCCAGTACTTC. Translation: CSARVDTASETQYF.

This clonotype was counted a few times. The chain joins TRBV12-3 or TRBV12-4 to TRBJ1-5, with a tentative D call TRBD1 (5 bases). The CDR3 length is 13 residues. V was pared by 3 bases and J by 7 bases, with 10 bases between. The CDR3 coding sequence is TGTGCCAGCAGTTTTCAGGGCGGGCAGCCCCAGCATTTT. Encoded protein: CASSFQGGQPQHF.

This clonotype was recorded at least ten times. The rearrangement uses TRBV4-2 and TRBJ2-3, with D hard to call. The germline gives CDR1 LGHNA, CDR2 YNFKEQ. Trimming stripped 3 bases from V and 2 bases from J, with 9 bases between. This CDR3 is 14 amino acids long. CDR3 sequence: CASSQHHDTDTQYF. As DNA, the CDR3 is TGTGCCAGCAGCCAGCATCACGACACAGATACGCAGTATTTT.

The genes are TRBV19 and TRBJ2-1; TRBD2 aligns across 12 bases. This CDR3 spans 14 amino acids. Germline V gives CDR1 LNHDA, CDR2 SQIVND (reference sequence). Trimming removed 6 bases from V and 8 bases from J; junction bases left unmatched: 5. The CDR3 here is CASRLTSGRYEQFF. The CDR3, as DNA: TGTGCCAGTAGGCTGACTAGCGGGAGATATGAGCAGTTCTTC.

Many counts were recorded for this clonotype. The chain combines TRBV2 with TRBJ1-3; no reliable D call. V shed 4 bases and J shed 4 bases, with 5 bases lying between them. The germline V gene has CDR1 SNHLY and CDR2 FYNNEI. The CDR3 covers 12 residues. The CDR3, as DNA: TGTGCCAGCAGTGGGGTCGGAAACACCATATATTTT. Encoded protein: CASSGVGNTIYF.